This is a list of T cell receptor beta chains from one sample in a study of blood T cell repertoires in COVID-19. Produced via immunoSEQ multiplex PCR; TCRdb's table is partial and in-frame only. The sample lists about 190,000 clones, roughly 83% occurring once. Sequencing input: PBMCs or T cells enriched from blood (not recorded which). Receptor source: a woman aged 30 to 39 who had recovered from COVID-19. Each CDR3 is given with its conserved first and last residue. Each record gives: D gene, V gene, CDR3 length, J gene, CDR3 protein. The D gene is left open where the match is weak.

NA,TRBV6-5,16,TRBJ1-5,CASSSQGALGNQPQHF
TRBD2,TRBV2,17,TRBJ2-5,CASSDVGTSGSKETQYF
NA,TRBV2,13,TRBJ1-4,CASRTQSNEKLFF
TRBD2,TRBV28,16,TRBJ2-7,CASSPGTSGRLGEQYF
TRBD1,TRBV18,19,TRBJ2-6,CASSPSQGALSSGANVLTF
NA,TRBV28,12,TRBJ1-2,CASSLLGLGYTF
NA,TRBV6-5,13,TRBJ2-7,CASSYGGSDEQYF
NA,TRBV28,14,TRBJ1-5,CASSQTGNNQPQHF
NA,TRBV3-1/TRBV3-2,14,TRBJ2-1,CASSASLVGNEQFF
NA,TRBV4-1,13,TRBJ2-5,CASSQGGLETQYF
TRBD2,TRBV19,16,TRBJ2-1,CASTRLAGGAYNEQFF
NA,TRBV3-1/TRBV3-2,16,TRBJ2-1,CASSQEGHRIYNEQFF
TRBD2,TRBV19,14,TRBJ2-3,CASSSRGGTDTQYF
NA,TRBV6-5,14,TRBJ1-4,CASSYGGTNEKLFF
NA,TRBV9,14,TRBJ2-7,CASSVAGQGYEQYF
TRBD1,TRBV25-1,16,TRBJ2-3,CASSDNTQGSTDTQYF
NA,TRBV18,17,TRBJ2-5,CASSPGLQPRLQETQYF
TRBD2,TRBV5-1,14,TRBJ2-1,CASSSLAGLDEQFF
TRBD1,TRBV6-5,13,TRBJ1-2,CASSYTGGYGYTF
TRBD1,TRBV5-1,18,TRBJ1-6,CASSLTTGGSSYNSPLHF
NA,TRBV3-1/TRBV3-2,15,TRBJ2-3,CASSQGRQGRYTQYF
TRBD1,TRBV27,16,TRBJ1-6,CASSPGQGPYNSPLHF
NA,TRBV19,16,TRBJ2-4,CASSIRQGEAKNIQYF
NA,TRBV14,12,TRBJ2-3,CASSHNTDTQYF
NA,TRBV28,17,TRBJ1-1,CASIIGVPTGRTTEAFF
TRBD2,TRBV7-2,17,TRBJ2-3,CASSLAASGRMPDTQYF
TRBD1,TRBV27,13,TRBJ2-7,CASSLRGPYEQYF
TRBD1,TRBV15,15,TRBJ2-7,CATSLPKGATPEQYF
TRBD1,TRBV2,16,TRBJ1-5,CASSEGQGGSNQPQHF
NA,TRBV19,16,TRBJ1-4,CASSRRQVRTNEKLFF
TRBD1,TRBV14,13,TRBJ1-4,CASSGGPNEKLFF
NA,TRBV28,15,TRBJ1-2,CASSFPRDFRYGYTF
NA,TRBV9,14,TRBJ1-3,CASSAGQRGNTIYF
TRBD2,TRBV6-5,15,TRBJ2-7,CASSLGTSGTYEQYF
TRBD2,TRBV5-1,15,TRBJ2-7,CASSRGGPSSYEQYF
TRBD1,TRBV7-9,14,TRBJ2-1,CASSDPGQGYEQFF
TRBD1,TRBV7-2,15,TRBJ1-5,CASSPRDRVNQPQHF
NA,TRBV28,16,TRBJ1-2,CAINSLYRGGSDGYTF
TRBD2,TRBV5-6,16,TRBJ2-1,CASSPTGRGAGNEQFF
TRBD1,TRBV29-1,13,TRBJ1-1,CSVEPGQGPEAFF
TRBD2,TRBV5-1,17,TRBJ2-2,CASTPYSGRALPGELFF
TRBD1,TRBV6-2/TRBV6-3,14,TRBJ2-4,CASSSSGGQNIQYF
TRBD1,TRBV4-1,15,TRBJ1-1,CASSQGQGAATEAFF
TRBD2,TRBV7-8,16,TRBJ2-1,CASSLGLAGINPGQFF
TRBD2,TRBV7-8,19,TRBJ2-3,CASSPKLTSGGTSTDTQYF
NA,TRBV11-3,18,TRBJ2-2,CASSPETPGTAMGGELFF